These 8 T cell receptor beta chains came from one sample sequenced in a study of blood T cells in healthy people across ages. A sample-barcoded 5' primer and a J-beta primer mix were used in a second PCR of about 7 to 11 cycles. MiXCR, applied by TCRdb to the 5' RACE reads, yields one record per CDR3 protein. The profile shows some 1,000,000 distinct CDR3 sequences, around 25% of them singletons. This same sample was also taken into another study, of T cells of mothers and their children.

The sample taken for sequencing was blood. The receptors were gathered from a girl aged 2 to 10 in good health.

The chain employs TRBV5-1 and TRBJ2-6, with D possibly being TRBD2 (6 bases). CDR3 length equals 19 residues. V lost 7 bases, J lost 0 bases, and 23 bases lay in between. Germline CDR1 SGHRS, CDR2 YFSETQ. DNA for the CDR3: TGCGCCAGCCGCCAGCGGGTAACTTCGAAATCCTCTGGGGCCAACGTCCTGACTTTC. It specifies CASRQRVTSKSSGANVLTF.

The chain joins TRBV12-3 or TRBV12-4 to TRBJ1-1; unclear D gene. This CDR3 spans 14 amino acids. The V end was cut by 3 bases, the J end by 1 base, with 9 bases between. CDR3 sequence reads: CASSFASGNTEAFF. CDR3 DNA sequence: TGTGCCAGCAGTTTTGCGAGCGGGAACACTGAAGCTTTCTTT.

This clonotype was picked up a small number of times. V gene TRBV6-6 combines with J gene TRBJ1-5, with D unclear. The CDR3 has 12 amino acids. Germline V gene data show CDR1 as MNHNY and CDR2 as SVGAGI (reference sequence). Trimming shortened V by 3 bases and J by 9 bases, and 9 bases separated the two germline ends. CDR3 amino acids: CASSYEEGPQHF. For the CDR3, the DNA is TGTGCCAGCAGTTATGAGGAGGGGCCCCAGCATTTT.

The CDR3 DNA sequence: TGCAGCGTCCCCTTGGTAAGGCTAGCGAGAGGTGATGAGCAGTTCTTC. This encodes CSVPLVRLARGDEQFF. The gene calls are TRBV29-1 and TRBJ2-5, with D possibly matching TRBD2 (6 bases). The end of the DNA aligns better with TRBJ2-1, so the J call may be wrong. This CDR3 has 16 amino acids. In germline, CDR1 is SQVTM, CDR2 ANQGSEA.

The gene calls are TRBV29-1 and TRBJ1-1; unclear D gene. The CDR3 covers 13 residues. The germline V gene has CDR1 SQVTM and CDR2 ANQGSEA. The V end lost 4 bases, the J end lost 1 base, and 10 bases lay between the germline ends. CDR3 loop: CSVGGPSNTEAFF. CDR3 nucleotides: TGCAGCGTTGGAGGGCCATCGAACACTGAAGCTTTCTTT.

The chain uses TRBV7-9 and TRBJ1-2, with TRBD1 as a possible D gene (5 bases). The germline V gene has CDR1 SEHNR and CDR2 FQNEAQ (reference sequence). V shed 7 bases and J shed 4 bases, with 19 bases lying between them. The CDR3 loop spans 15 amino acids. The CDR3 DNA reads TGTGCCAGCACCTCCGGGACGGCAAGGGTCTATGGCTACACCTTC. Amino acids: CASTSGTARVYGYTF.

This chain uses TRBV20-1 with TRBJ2-1, with TRBD2 matching 14 bases. This CDR3 comprises 14 residues. The germline V gene has CDR1 DFQATT and CDR2 SNEGSKA (reference sequence). With V trimmed by 6 bases and J by 10 bases, 8 bases remained unmatched. The CDR3 nucleotides are TGCAGTGCCGTTTACGGGACTAGCGGGAGAGAGCAGTTCTTC. This gives the protein CSAVYGTSGREQFF.

This clonotype has more than one count but fewer than ten. This rearrangement joins TRBV4-3 to TRBJ2-1, with D perhaps matching TRBD1 (5 bases). The CDR3 sequence is 14 residues long. The ends were cut back, 0 bases at V and 8 bases at J, with 11 bases in the middle. Per germline, CDR1 LGHNA and CDR2 YSLEER. The CDR3 loop reads CASSQDVGHHEQFF. The CDR3 DNA reads TGCGCCAGCAGCCAAGACGTGGGGCACCATGAGCAGTTCTTC.